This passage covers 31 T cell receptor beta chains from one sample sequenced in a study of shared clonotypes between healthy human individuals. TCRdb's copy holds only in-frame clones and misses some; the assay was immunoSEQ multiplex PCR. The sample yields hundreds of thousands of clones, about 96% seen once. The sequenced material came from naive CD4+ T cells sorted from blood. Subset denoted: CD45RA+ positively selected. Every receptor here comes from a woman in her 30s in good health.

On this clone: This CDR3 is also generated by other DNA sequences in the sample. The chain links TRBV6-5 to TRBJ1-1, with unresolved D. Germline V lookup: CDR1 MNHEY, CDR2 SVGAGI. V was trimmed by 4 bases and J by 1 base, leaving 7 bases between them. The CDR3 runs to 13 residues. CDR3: CASSSLRNTEAFF. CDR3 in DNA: TGTGCCAGCAGTTCCCTCCGGAACACTGAAGCTTTCTTT.

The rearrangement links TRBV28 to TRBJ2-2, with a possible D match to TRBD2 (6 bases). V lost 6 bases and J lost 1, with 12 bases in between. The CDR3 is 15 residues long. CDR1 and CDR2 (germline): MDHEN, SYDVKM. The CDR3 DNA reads TGTGCCAGCAGCTACACTAGCCTGAACACCGGGGAGCTGTTTTTT. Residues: CASSYTSLNTGELFF.

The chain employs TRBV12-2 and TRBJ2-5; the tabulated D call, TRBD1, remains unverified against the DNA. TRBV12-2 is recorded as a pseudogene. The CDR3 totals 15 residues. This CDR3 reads CASRSGQGAGETQYF. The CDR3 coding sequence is TGTGCAAGTCGCTCGGGACAGGGGGCCGGAGAGACCCAGTACTTC.

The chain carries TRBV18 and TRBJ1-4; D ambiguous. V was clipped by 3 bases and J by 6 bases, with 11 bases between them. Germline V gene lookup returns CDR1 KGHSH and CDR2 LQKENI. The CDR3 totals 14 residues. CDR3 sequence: CASSPRQDDEKLFF. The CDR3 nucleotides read TGTGCCAGCTCACCGCGGCAGGACGATGAAAAACTGTTTTTT. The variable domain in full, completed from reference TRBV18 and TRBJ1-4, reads NAGVMQNPRHLVRRRGQEARLRCSPMKGHSHVYWYRQLPEEGLKFMVYLQKENIIDESGMPKERFSAEFPKEGPSILRIQQVVRGDSAAYFCASSPRQDDEKLFFGSGTQLSVL.

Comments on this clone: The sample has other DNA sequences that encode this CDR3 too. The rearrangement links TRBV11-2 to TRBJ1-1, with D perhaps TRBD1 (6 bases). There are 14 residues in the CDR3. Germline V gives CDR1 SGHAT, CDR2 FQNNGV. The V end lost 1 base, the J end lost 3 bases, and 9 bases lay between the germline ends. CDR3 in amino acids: CASSLVGGDTEAFF. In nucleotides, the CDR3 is TGTGCCAGCAGCTTAGTAGGGGGAGACACTGAAGCTTTCTTT.

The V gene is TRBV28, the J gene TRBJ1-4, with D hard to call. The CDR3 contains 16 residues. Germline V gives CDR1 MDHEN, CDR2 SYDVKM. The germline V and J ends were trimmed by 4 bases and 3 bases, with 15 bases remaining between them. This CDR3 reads CASSSLTRAPNEKLFF. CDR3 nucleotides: TGTGCCAGCAGTTCTCTGACGAGGGCGCCTAATGAAAAACTGTTTTTT.

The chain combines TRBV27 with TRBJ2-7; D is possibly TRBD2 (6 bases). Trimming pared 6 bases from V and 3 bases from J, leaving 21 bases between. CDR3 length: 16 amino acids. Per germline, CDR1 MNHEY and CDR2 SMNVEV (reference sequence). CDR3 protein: CASRRITTGSGYEQYF. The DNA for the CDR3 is TGTGCCAGCAGAAGAATCACGACCGGGAGTGGCTACGAGCAGTACTTC.

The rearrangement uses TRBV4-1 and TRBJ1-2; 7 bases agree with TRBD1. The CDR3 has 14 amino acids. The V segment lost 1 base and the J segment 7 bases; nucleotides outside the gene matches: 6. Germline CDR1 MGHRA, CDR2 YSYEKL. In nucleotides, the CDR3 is TGCGCCAGCAGCCAAGCTGACAGGGCTACTGGCTACACCTTC. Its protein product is CASSQADRATGYTF.

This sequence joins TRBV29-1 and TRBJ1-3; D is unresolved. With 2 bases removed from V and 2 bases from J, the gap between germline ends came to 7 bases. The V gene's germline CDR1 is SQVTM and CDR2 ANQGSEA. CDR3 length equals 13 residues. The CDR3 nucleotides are TGCAGCGTTGAATCGGGAACTGGAAACACCATATATTTT. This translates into CSVESGTGNTIYF.

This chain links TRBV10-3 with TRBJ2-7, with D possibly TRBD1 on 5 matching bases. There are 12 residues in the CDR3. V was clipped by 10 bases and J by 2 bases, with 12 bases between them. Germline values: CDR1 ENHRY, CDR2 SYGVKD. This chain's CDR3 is CATKTAAYEQYF. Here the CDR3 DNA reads TGTGCCACCAAGACAGCCGCCTACGAGCAGTACTTC.

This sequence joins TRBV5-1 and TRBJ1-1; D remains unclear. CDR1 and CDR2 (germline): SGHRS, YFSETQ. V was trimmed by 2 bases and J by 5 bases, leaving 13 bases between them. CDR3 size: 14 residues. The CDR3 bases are TGCGCCAGCAGCTTTTGGGAGGGCAGTACTGAAGCTTTCTTT. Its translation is CASSFWEGSTEAFF.

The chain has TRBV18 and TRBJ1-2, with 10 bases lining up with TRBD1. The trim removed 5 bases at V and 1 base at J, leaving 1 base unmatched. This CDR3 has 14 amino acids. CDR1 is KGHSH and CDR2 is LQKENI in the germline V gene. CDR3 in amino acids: CASSGTGVNYGYTF. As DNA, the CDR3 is TGTGCCAGCTCAGGGACAGGGGTTAACTATGGCTACACCTTC.

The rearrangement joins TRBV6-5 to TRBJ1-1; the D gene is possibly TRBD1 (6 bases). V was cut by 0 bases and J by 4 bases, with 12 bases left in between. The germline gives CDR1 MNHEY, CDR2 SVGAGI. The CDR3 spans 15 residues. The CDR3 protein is CASSYSVGAVTEAFF. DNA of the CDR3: TGTGCCAGCAGTTACTCGGTGGGGGCGGTCACTGAAGCTTTCTTT.

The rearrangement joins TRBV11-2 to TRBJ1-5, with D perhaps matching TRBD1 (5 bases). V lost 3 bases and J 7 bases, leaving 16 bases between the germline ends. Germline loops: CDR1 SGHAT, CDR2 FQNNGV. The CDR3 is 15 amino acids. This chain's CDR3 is CASSFSQGGGQPQHF. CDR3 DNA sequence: TGTGCCAGCAGCTTCTCCCAGGGAGGAGGCCAGCCCCAGCATTTT.

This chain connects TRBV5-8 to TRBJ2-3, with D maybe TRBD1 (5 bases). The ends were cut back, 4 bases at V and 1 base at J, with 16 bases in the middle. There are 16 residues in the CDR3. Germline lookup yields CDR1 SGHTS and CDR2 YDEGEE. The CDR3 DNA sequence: TGTGCCAGCAGCGCTTACACAGGATACCGCACAGATACGCAGTATTTT. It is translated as CASSAYTGYRTDTQYF.

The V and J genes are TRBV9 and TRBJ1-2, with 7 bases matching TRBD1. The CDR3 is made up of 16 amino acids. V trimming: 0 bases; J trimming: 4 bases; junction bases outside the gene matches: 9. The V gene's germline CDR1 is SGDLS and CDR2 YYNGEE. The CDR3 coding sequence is TGTGCCAGCAGCGTAGGGCAAGGGACAGCAACCTATGGCTACACCTTC. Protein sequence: CASSVGQGTATYGYTF.

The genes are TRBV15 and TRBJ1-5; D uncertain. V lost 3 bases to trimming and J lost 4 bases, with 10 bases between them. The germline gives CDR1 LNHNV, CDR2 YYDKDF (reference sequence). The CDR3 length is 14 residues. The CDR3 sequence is CATSRTTQNQPQHF. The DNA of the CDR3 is TGTGCCACCAGCAGGACGACCCAGAATCAGCCCCAGCATTTT.

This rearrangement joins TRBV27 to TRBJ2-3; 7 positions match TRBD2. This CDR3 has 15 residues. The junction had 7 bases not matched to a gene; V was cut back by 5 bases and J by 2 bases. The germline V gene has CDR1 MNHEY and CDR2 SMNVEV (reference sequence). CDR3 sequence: CASSPQRGHTDTQYF. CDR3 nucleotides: TGTGCCAGCAGTCCCCAGCGGGGCCACACAGATACGCAGTATTTT.

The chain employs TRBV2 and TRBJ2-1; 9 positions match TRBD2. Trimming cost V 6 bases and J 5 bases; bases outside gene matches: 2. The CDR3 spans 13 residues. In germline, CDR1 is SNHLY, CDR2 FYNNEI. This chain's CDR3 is CASRGTSHNEQFF. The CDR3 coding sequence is TGTGCCAGCAGAGGGACTAGCCACAATGAGCAGTTCTTC.

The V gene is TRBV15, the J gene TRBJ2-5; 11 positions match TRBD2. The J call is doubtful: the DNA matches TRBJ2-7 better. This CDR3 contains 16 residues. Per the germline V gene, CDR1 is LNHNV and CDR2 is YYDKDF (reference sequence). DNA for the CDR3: TGTGCCACCAGCAGAGATATAGCGGGAGGGTTCTACGAGCAGTACTTC. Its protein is CATSRDIAGGFYEQYF.

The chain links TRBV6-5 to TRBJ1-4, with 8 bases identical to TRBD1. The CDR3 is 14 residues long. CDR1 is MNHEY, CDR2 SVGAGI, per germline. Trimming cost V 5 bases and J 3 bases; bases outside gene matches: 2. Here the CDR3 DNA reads TGTGCCAGCAGTACGACAGGGGCTAATGAAAAACTGTTTTTT. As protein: CASSTTGANEKLFF.

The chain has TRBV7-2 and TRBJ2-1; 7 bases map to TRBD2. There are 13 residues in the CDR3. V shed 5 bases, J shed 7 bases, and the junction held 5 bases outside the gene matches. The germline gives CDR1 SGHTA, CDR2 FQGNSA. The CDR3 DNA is TGTGCCAGCAGCCCGGTGGGAGGGAATGAGCAGTTCTTC. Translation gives CASSPVGGNEQFF.

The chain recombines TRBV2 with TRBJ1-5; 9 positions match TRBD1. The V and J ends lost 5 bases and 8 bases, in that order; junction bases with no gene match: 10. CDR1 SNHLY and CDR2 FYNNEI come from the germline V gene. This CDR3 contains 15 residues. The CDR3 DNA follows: TGTGCCAGCAGTCCACGCTCGGGACAGGGTAAGCCCCAGCATTTT. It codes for CASSPRSGQGKPQHF.

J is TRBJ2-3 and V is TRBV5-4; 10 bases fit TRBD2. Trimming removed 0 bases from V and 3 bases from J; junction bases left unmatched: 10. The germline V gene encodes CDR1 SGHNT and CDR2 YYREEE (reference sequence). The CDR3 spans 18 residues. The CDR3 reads CASSLGAASGSLTDTQYF. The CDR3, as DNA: TGTGCCAGCAGCTTGGGGGCGGCTAGCGGGAGTTTGACAGATACGCAGTATTTT.

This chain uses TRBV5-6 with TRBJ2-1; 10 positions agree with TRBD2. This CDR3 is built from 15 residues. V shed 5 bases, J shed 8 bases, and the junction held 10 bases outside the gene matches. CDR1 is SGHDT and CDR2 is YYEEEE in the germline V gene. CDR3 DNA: TGTGCCAGCAGACTGAGCGGGAGGGCCGTCGATGAGCAGTTCTTC. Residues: CASRLSGRAVDEQFF.

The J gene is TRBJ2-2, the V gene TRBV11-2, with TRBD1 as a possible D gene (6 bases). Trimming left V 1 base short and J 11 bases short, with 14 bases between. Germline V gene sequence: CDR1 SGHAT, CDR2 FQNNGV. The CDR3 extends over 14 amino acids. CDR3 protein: CASSLGQGPNELFF. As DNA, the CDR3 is TGTGCCAGCAGCTTAGGTCAGGGGCCAAATGAGCTGTTTTTT.

CDR3: CAWSVRGGRAEQFF. The CDR3 nucleotides read TGTGCCTGGAGTGTTCGGGGAGGGCGTGCTGAGCAGTTCTTC. The chain recombines TRBV30 with TRBJ2-1; the match to TRBD2 covers 7 bases. J was trimmed by 9 bases and V by 0 bases; bases with no gene match: 8. Germline V gives CDR1 GTSNPN, CDR2 SVGIG (reference sequence). This CDR3 spans 14 amino acids.

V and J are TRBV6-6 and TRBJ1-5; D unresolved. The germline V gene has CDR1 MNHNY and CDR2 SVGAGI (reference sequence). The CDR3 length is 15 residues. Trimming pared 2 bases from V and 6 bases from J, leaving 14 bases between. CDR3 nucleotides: TGTGCCAGCAGTTACGGCCCCCGGGCCGGTCAGCCCCAGCATTTT. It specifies CASSYGPRAGQPQHF.

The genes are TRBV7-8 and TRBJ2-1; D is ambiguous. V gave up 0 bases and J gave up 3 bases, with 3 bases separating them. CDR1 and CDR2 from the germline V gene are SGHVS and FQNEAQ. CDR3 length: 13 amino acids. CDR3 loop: CASSLALYNEQFF. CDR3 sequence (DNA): TGTGCCAGCAGCTTAGCACTCTACAATGAGCAGTTCTTC.

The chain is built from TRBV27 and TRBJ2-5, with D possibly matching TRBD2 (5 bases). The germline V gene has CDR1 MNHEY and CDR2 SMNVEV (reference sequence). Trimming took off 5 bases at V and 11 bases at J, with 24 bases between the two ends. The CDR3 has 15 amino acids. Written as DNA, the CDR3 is TGTGCCAGCAGTATAAAACCGAACCGTCTGAGGGAGCAGTACTTC. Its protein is CASSIKPNRLREQYF.

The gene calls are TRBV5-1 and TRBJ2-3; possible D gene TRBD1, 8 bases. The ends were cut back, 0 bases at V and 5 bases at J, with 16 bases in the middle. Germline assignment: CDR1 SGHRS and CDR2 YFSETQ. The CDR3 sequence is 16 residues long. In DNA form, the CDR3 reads TGCGCCAGCAGCTTGGATGGACAGGGCGGGGGAGATACGCAGTATTTT. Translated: CASSLDGQGGGDTQYF.